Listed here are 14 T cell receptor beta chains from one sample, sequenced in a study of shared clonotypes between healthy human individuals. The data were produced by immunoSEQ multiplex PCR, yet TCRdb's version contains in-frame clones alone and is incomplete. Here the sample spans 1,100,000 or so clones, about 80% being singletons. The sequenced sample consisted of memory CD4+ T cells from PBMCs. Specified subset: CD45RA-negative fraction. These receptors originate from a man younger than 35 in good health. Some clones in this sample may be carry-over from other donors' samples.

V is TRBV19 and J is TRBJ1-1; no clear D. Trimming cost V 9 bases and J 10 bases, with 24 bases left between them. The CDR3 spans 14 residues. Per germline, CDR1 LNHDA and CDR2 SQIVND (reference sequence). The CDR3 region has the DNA TGTGCCAGCCGAACCGGGCTCTTCCAGCGGGTAGCTTTCTTT. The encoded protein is CASRTGLFQRVAFF.

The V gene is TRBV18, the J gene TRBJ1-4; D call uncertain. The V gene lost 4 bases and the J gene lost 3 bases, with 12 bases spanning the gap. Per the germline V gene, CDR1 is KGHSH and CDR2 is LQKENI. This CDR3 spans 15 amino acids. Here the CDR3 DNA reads TGTGCCAGCTCACGATATCCAAACGCTAATGAAAAACTGTTTTTT. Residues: CASSRYPNANEKLFF.

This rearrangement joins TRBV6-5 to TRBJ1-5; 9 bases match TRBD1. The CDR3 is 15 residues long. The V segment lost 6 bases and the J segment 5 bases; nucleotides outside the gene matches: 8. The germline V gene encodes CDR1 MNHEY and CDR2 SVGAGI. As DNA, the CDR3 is TGTGCCAGCAGCCCTGGGACAGGGTGGGATCAGCCCCAGCATTTT. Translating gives CASSPGTGWDQPQHF.

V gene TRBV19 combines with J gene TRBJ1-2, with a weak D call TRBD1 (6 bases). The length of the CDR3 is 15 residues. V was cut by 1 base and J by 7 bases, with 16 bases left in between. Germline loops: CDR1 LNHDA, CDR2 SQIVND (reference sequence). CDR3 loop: CASSIGAGHPSGYTF. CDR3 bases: TGTGCCAGTAGTATAGGCGCGGGACATCCGTCTGGCTACACCTTC.

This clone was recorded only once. The CDR3 DNA sequence: TGTGCCAGTAGTTCTCCAAGGGCTAACTATGGCTACACCTTC. Translating it yields CASSSPRANYGYTF. V is TRBV19 and J is TRBJ1-2; D ambiguous. Germline V lookup: CDR1 LNHDA, CDR2 SQIVND (reference sequence). Trimming took 5 bases from V and 0 from J, leaving 10 bases between them. This CDR3 has 14 residues.

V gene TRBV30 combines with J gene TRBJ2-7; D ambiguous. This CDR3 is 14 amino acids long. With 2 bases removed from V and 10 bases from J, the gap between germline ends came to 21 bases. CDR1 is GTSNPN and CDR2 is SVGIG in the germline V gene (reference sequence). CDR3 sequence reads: CAWSHLSGRSFQYF. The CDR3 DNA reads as TGTGCCTGGAGTCATCTGTCGGGTCGTTCCTTTCAGTACTTC.

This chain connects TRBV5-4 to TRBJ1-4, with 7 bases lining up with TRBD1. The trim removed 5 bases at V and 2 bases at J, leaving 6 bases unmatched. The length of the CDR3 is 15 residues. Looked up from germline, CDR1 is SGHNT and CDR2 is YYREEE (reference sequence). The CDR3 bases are TGTGCCAGCAGTGCAGGGGGGTCGACTAATGAAAAACTGTTTTTT. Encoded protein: CASSAGGSTNEKLFF.

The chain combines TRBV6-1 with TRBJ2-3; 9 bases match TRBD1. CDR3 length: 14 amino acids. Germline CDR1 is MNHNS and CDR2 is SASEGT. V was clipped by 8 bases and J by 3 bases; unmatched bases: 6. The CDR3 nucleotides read TGTGCCAGCCTCGACAGGGGGAGAACAGATACGCAGTATTTT. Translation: CASLDRGRTDTQYF.

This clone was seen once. CDR3 loop: CASISNGQRPRAFF. For the CDR3, the DNA is TGTGCCAGTATCTCAAATGGGCAGCGTCCGCGCGCTTTCTTT. V gene TRBV19 combines with J gene TRBJ1-1, with D hard to call. The length of the CDR3 is 14 residues. V lost 7 bases to trimming and J lost 11 bases, with 23 bases between them. Germline CDR1 is LNHDA and CDR2 is SQIVND (reference sequence).

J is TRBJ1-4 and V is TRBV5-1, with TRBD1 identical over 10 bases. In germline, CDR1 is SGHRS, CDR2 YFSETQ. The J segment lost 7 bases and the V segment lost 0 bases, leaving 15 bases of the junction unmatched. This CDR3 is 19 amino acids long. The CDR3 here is CASSLAYRTGGVRREKLFF. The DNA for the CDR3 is TGCGCCAGCAGCTTGGCCTATCGGACAGGGGGTGTCCGGCGTGAAAAACTGTTTTTT.

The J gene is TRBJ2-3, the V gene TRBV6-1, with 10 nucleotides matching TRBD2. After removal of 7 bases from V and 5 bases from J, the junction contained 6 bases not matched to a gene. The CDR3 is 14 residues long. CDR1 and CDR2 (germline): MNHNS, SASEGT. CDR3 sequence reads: CASISGRAGDTQYF. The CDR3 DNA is TGTGCCAGCATCAGCGGGAGGGCAGGAGATACGCAGTATTTT.

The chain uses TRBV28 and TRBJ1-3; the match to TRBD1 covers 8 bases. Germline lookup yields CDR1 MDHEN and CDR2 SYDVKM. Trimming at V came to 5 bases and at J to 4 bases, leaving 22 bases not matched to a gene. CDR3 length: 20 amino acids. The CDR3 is CASSLRFWTGKFGSGNTIYF. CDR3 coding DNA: TGTGCCAGCAGTCTCCGCTTCTGGACAGGGAAATTCGGCTCCGGAAACACCATATATTTT.

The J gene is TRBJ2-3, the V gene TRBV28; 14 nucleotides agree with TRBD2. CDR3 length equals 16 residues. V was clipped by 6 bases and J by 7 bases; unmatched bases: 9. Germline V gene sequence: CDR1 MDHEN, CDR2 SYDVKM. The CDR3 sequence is CASSPTGTSGSHTQYF. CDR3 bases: TGTGCCAGCAGCCCTACTGGGACTAGCGGGAGTCATACGCAGTATTTT.

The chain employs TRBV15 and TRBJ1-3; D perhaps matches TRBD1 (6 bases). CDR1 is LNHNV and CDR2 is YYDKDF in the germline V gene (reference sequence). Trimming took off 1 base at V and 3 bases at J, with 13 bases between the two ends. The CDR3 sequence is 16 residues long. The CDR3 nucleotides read TGTGCCACCAGCAGAGGGGAACAGGGAATTGGAAACACCATATATTTT. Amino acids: CATSRGEQGIGNTIYF.